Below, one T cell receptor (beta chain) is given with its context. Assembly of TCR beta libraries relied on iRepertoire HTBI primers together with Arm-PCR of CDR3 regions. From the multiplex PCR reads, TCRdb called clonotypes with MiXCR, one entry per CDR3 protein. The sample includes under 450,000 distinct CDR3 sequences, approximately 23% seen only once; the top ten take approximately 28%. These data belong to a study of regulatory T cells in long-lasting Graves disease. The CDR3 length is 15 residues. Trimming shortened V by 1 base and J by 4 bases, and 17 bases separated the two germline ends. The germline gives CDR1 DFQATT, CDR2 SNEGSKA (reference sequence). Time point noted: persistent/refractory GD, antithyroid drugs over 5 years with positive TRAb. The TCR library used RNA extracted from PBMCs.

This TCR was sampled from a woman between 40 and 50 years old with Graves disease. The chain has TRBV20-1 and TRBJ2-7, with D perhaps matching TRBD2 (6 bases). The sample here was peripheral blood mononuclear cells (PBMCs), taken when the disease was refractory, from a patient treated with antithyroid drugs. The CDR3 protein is CSARGKRLGFYEQYF. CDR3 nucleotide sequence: TGCAGTGCTAGAGGGAAGAGACTAGGATTTTACGAGCAGTACTTC.